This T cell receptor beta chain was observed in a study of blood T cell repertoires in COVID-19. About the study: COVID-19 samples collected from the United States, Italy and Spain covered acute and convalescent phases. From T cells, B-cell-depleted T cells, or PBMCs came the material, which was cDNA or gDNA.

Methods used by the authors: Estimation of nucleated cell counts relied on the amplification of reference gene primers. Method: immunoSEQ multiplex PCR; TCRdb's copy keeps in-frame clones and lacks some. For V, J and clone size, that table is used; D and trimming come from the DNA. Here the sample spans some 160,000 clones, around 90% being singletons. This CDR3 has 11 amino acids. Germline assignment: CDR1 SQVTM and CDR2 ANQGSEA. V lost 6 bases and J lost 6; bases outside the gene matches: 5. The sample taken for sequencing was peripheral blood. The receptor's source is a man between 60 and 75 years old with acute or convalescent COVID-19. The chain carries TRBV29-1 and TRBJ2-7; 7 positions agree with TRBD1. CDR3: CSVNRGREQYF. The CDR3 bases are TGCAGCGTCAACAGGGGTCGCGAGCAGTACTTC.